In its sample, the clone carrying this TCR beta chain was seen once. Its antigen is undetermined. This record comes from a study of post-analysis software for immune sequencing data. TCR beta cDNA libraries had unique molecular identifiers. Some 500,000 cDNA molecules were obtained per 1 to 10 million input T cells. TCRdb redid the calling of the PCR reads with MiXCR, one entry per CDR3 protein. The table includes hundreds of thousands of distinct CDR3 sequences, around 27% detected once. Whole-study findings and limits: Clustering by F measure revealed strong co-clustering among samples prepared together in one batch. Controls showed lower frequencies than patients for roughly five TRBV segments, and TRBV5-6, TRBV5-1 and TRBV20-1 were among these. Versus controls, multiple sclerosis patients showed significantly lower diversity (normalized Chao1).

Germline CDR1 is SGHRS and CDR2 is YFSETQ. The V end lost 0 bases, the J end lost 9 bases, and 13 bases lay between the germline ends. The CDR3 has 14 residues. The J gene is TRBJ2-1, the V gene TRBV5-1; D possibly matches TRBD1 or TRBD2 (6 bases each). The sequenced material came from blood. The clonotype was recovered from a girl aged 5-17 years with multiple sclerosis. CDR3 sequence: CASSLDFGGGEQFF. The CDR3 DNA sequence: TGCGCCAGCAGCTTGGATTTCGGGGGCGGTGAGCAGTTCTTC.